One and the same sample provided the 13 T cell receptor beta chains below, sequenced in a study of T cell changes during pregnancy in multiple sclerosis. Assay used: immunoSEQ multiplex PCR; TCRdb lists only in-frame clones, some missing. Of over 45,000 clones in the sample, around 90% were seen once. Sequences were derived from CD4+ T cells from peripheral blood mononuclear cells, sampled in the first trimester of pregnancy. These receptors all come from a female donor with multiple sclerosis, enrolled in a pregnancy study.

The V gene is TRBV5-1, the J gene TRBJ2-3, with a tentative D call TRBD2 (5 bases). V lost 2 bases and J lost 4, with 11 bases in between. The CDR3 loop spans 14 amino acids. The germline CDR1 and CDR2 sequences are SGHRS and YFSETQ. The CDR3 region has the DNA TGCGCCAGCAGCTTAGGTGGGAGCCCAGATACGCAGTATTTT. This sequence encodes CASSLGGSPDTQYF.

The chain is built from TRBV5-1 and TRBJ2-3, with D possibly being TRBD2 (6 bases). The V gene lost 4 bases and the J gene lost 4 bases, with 16 bases spanning the gap. The CDR3 is 15 amino acids. Germline-derived CDR1 and CDR2 are SGHRS and YFSETQ. CDR3 DNA: TGCGCCAGCAGCCTGCGCGTGGGGGGTCCAGATACGCAGTATTTT. It is translated as CASSLRVGGPDTQYF.

This chain links TRBV4-2 with TRBJ1-1, with 8 bases fitting TRBD1. V lost 0 bases to trimming and J lost 5 bases; unmatched junction nucleotides: 11. Germline V gene sequence: CDR1 LGHNA, CDR2 YNFKEQ. The CDR3 length is 17 residues. The CDR3 bases are TGTGCCAGCAGCCAAGAGGGCGACAGGGGAAGAAGGACTGAAGCTTTCTTT. It encodes CASSQEGDRGRRTEAFF.

The V call is TRBV5-1, the J call TRBJ2-1; 7 bases match TRBD2. Germline V gene data show CDR1 as SGHRS and CDR2 as YFSETQ. V gave up 4 bases and J gave up 7 bases; unmatched junction bases: 11. CDR3 length: 15 amino acids. Here the CDR3 DNA reads TGCGCCAGCAGCCGCGGGTCTGGGAGGGATAATGAGCAGTTCTTC. Protein sequence: CASSRGSGRDNEQFF.

The gene calls are TRBV28 and TRBJ1-5; D gene unclear. Germline V CDR1 and CDR2: MDHEN, SYDVKM. There are 16 residues in the CDR3. The V and J ends lost 2 bases and 0 bases respectively, with 11 bases between them. The CDR3 region is CASSLEKYYSNQPQHF. For the CDR3, the DNA is TGTGCCAGCAGTTTAGAAAAGTACTATAGCAATCAGCCCCAGCATTTT.

The J gene is TRBJ2-7, the V gene TRBV7-8; 8 bases are a match to TRBD2. CDR1 SGHVS and CDR2 FQNEAQ come from the germline V gene. This CDR3 has 18 residues. J lost 2 bases, V lost 0 bases, and 12 bases had no gene match. The CDR3 DNA reads TGTGCCAGCAGCTTAGCCCGGAGCCCACTAGCGGAAACCTACGAGCAGTACTTC. Protein sequence: CASSLARSPLAETYEQYF.

V usage is TRBV28 and J usage is TRBJ1-1; no clear D. Germline loops: CDR1 MDHEN, CDR2 SYDVKM. The CDR3 extends over 13 amino acids. Trimming removed 2 bases from V and 6 bases from J, with 10 bases in between. The chain's CDR3 is CASSLPGFAEAFF. CDR3 bases: TGTGCCAGCAGTTTACCCGGGTTCGCTGAAGCTTTCTTT.

The CDR3 spells CASSIRDRGSPLHF. In nucleotides, the CDR3 is TGTGCCAGTAGTATCCGGGACAGGGGTTCACCCCTCCACTTT. The chain recombines TRBV19 with TRBJ1-6; 10 bases fit TRBD1. This CDR3 is built from 14 residues. After removal of 3 bases from V and 9 bases from J, the junction contained 2 bases not matched to a gene. The germline gives CDR1 LNHDA, CDR2 SQIVND (reference sequence). The variable domain in full, completed from reference TRBV19 and TRBJ1-6, reads DGGITQSPKYLFRKEGQNVTLSCEQNLNHDAMYWYRQDPGQGLRLIYYSQIVNDFQKGDIAEGYSVSREKKESFPLTVTSAQKNPTAFYLCASSIRDRGSPLHFGNGTRLTVT.

This clone was found a few times. CDR3 nucleotides: TGTGCCAGCAGCTCAGGGGCCTCCCAGGGTACTGAAAAACTGTTTTTT. Translating it yields CASSSGASQGTEKLFF. V usage is TRBV5-4 and J usage is TRBJ1-4; a possible D gene is TRBD1 (6 bases). This CDR3 region has 16 residues. Germline V gene lookup returns CDR1 SGHNT and CDR2 YYREEE (reference sequence). Trimming cost V 3 bases and J 7 bases, with 19 bases left between them.

This clone has a single count. The rearrangement joins TRBV15 to TRBJ1-1; 8 bases agree with TRBD1. Per the germline V gene, CDR1 is LNHNV and CDR2 is YYDKDF (reference sequence). J gave up 5 bases and V 2 bases, and 10 bases lay outside the gene matches. The CDR3 sequence is 16 residues long. The CDR3, as DNA: TGTGCCACCAGCAGACTATTGACAGGGGTGGGGACTGAAGCTTTCTTT. Its translation is CATSRLLTGVGTEAFF.

This clone was detected only a few times. The V and J genes are TRBV2 and TRBJ1-1, with a possible D match to TRBD1 (5 bases). V was pared by 5 bases and J by 4 bases, with 8 bases between. The CDR3 consists of 12 residues. Per germline, CDR1 SNHLY and CDR2 FYNNEI. Here the CDR3 DNA reads TGTGCCAGCAGTCCAGGGTCCACTGAAGCTTTCTTT. As protein: CASSPGSTEAFF.

The chain has TRBV5-1 and TRBJ1-3; 7 bases agree with TRBD1. The length of the CDR3 is 15 residues. V was clipped by 1 base and J by 2 bases; unmatched bases: 3. From germline, CDR1 is SGHRS and CDR2 YFSETQ. In DNA, the CDR3 is TGCGCCAGCAGCTTGATGACAGGGACTGGAAACACCATATATTTT. Translating gives CASSLMTGTGNTIYF.

V is TRBV4-1 and J is TRBJ2-1; D gene ambiguous. CDR1 and CDR2 from the germline V gene are MGHRA and YSYEKL. The V end was cut by 3 bases, the J end by 6 bases, with 9 bases between. This CDR3 is 13 amino acids long. CDR3 nucleotides: TGCGCCAGCAGCCAGACTCGAGGCAATGAGCAGTTCTTC. Its translation is CASSQTRGNEQFF.